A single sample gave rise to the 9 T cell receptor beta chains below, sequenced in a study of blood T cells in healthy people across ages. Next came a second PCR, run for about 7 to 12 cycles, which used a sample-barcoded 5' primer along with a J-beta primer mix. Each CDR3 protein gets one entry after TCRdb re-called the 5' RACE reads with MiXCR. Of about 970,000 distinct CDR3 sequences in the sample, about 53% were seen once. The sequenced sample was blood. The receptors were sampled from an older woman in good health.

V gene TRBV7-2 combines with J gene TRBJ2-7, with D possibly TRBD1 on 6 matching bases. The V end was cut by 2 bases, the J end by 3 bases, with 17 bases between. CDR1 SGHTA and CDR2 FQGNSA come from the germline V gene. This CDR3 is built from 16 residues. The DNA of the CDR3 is TGTGCCAGCAGCTTAAGGACAGTCGGGGAAGACTACGAGCAGTACTTC. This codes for CASSLRTVGEDYEQYF.

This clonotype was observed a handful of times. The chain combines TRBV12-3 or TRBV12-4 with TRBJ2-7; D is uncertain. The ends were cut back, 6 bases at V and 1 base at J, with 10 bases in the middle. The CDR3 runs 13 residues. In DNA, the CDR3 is TGTGCCAGCAGACTCGGTTTTTCCTACGAGCAGTACTTC. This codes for CASRLGFSYEQYF.

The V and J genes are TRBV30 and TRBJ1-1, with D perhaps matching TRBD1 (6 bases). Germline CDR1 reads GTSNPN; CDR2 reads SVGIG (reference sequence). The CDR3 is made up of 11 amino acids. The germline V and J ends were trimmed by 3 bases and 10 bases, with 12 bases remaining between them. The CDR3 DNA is TGTGCCTGGAGGGTGGACAGTCGAGCTTTCTTT. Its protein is CAWRVDSRAFF.

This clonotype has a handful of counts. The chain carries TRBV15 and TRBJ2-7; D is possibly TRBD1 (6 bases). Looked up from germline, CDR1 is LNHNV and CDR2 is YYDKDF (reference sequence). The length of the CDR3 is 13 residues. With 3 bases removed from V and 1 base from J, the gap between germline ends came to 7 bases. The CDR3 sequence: CATSSGQSYEQYF. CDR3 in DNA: TGTGCCACCAGCAGTGGACAGTCCTACGAGCAGTACTTC.

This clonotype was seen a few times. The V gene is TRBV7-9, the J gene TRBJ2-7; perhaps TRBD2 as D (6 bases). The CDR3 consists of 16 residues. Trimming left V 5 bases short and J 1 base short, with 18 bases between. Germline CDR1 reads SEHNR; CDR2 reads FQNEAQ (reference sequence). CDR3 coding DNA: TGTGCCAGCAGCGCCCCGGTTAGGAGGGGATCCTACGAGCAGTACTTC. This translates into CASSAPVRRGSYEQYF.

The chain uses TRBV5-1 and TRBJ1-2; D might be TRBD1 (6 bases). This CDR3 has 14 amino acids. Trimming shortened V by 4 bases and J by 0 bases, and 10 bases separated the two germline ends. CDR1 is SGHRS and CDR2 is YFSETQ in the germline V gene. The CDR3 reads CASSPRDTNYGYTF. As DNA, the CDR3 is TGCGCCAGCAGCCCCCGGGACACTAACTATGGCTACACCTTC.

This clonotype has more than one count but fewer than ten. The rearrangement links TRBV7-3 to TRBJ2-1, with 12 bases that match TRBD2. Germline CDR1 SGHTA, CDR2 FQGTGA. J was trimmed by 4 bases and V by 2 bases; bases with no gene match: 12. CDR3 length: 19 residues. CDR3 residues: CASSLVGRTSGMGYNEQFF. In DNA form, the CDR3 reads TGTGCCAGCAGCTTAGTTGGACGGACTAGCGGGATGGGATACAATGAGCAGTTCTTC.

In nucleotides, the CDR3 is TGTGCCAGCAGCGACTGGACAGGACCCTACGAGCAGTACTTC. The encoded protein is CASSDWTGPYEQYF. The chain links TRBV7-2 to TRBJ2-5, with 7 bases lining up with TRBD1. The J call is doubtful: the DNA matches TRBJ2-7 better. Looked up from germline, CDR1 is SGHTA and CDR2 is FQGNSA. CDR3 size: 14 residues.

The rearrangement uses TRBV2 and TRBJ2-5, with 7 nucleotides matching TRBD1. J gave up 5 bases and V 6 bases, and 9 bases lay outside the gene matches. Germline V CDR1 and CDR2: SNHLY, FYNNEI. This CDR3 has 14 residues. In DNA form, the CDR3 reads TGTGCCAGCAGCATACCGGGACAGAAGGAGACCCAGTACTTC. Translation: CASSIPGQKETQYF.